This TCR beta chain was sequenced for a study of early stage breast cancer tumors. This CDR3 is built from 15 residues. V was trimmed by 0 bases and J by 1 base, leaving 12 bases between them. Looked up from germline, CDR1 is GTSNPN and CDR2 is SVGIG (reference sequence). TCRdb's copy holds only in-frame clones and misses some; the assay was immunoSEQ multiplex PCR. The sample records about 34,000 clones, almost 75% being singletons. Sequencing was performed on breast tumor tissue. The sequence was collected from a person in their twenties or thirties with breast cancer. This chain joins TRBV30 and TRBJ1-2; the D gene is possibly TRBD1 (6 bases). The DNA of the CDR3 is TGTGCCTGGAGTGTGAGGGACAAAAGTAACTATGGCTACACCTTC. This sequence encodes CAWSVRDKSNYGYTF.